This T cell receptor (beta chain) stems from a study of CD8 T cells in ankylosing spondylitis. TCRdb itself ran the 5' RACE reads through MiXCR, one entry per CDR3 protein. The sample has some 37,000 distinct CDR3 sequences, about 15% seen once. The germline V gene has CDR1 DFQATT and CDR2 SNEGSKA (reference sequence). The CDR3 consists of 12 residues. V was pared by 6 bases and J by 5 bases, with 6 bases of the junction left unmatched. The source is a male donor with ankylosing spondylitis or in good health (not recorded which). Sequenced: blood. The chain couples TRBV20-1 to TRBJ1-1, with 7 bases fitting TRBD1. For the CDR3, the DNA is TGCAGTGCCTCGACAGGGCAGACTGAAGCTTTCTTT. Translation: CSASTGQTEAFF.